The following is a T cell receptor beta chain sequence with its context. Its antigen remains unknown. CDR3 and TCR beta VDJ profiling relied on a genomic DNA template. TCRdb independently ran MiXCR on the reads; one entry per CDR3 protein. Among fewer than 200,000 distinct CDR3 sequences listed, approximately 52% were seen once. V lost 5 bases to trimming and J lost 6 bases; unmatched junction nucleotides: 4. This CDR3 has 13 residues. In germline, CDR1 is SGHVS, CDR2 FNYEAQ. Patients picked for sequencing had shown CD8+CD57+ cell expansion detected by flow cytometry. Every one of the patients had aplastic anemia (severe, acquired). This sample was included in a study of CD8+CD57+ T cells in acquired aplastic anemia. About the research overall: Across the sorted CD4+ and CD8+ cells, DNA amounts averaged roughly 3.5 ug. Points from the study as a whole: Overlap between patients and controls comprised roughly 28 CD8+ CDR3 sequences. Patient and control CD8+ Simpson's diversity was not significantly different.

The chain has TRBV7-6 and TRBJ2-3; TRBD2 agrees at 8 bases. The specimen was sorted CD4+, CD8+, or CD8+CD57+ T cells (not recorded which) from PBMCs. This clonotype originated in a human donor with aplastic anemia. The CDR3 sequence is CASSDRLADTQYF. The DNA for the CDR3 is TGTGCCAGCAGCGACCGACTAGCGGATACGCAGTATTTT.